The 24 T cell receptor beta chains reported below all come from one sample, sequenced in a study of cytomegalovirus exposure and HLA in healthy donors. Vbeta (60) and Jbeta (13) primers were used in the PCR. The data were produced by immunoSEQ multiplex PCR, yet TCRdb's version contains in-frame clones alone and is incomplete. Among about 110,000 clones listed, over 60% were seen once. Sequencing was done on a sample of PBMCs. The origin of the receptors is a woman in her thirties or forties in good health and CMV-seropositive.

The CDR3 sequence is CASSPTGGFSPLHF. CDR3 coding DNA: TGTGCCAGTAGTCCCACGGGGGGGTTTTCACCCCTCCACTTT. The chain is built from TRBV19 and TRBJ1-6; tentatively, D is TRBD1 (5 bases). Trimming cost V 5 bases and J 9 bases, with 14 bases left between them. The germline V gene encodes CDR1 LNHDA and CDR2 SQIVND (reference sequence). This CDR3 region has 14 residues.

This rearrangement joins TRBV5-6 to TRBJ1-1; D remains unclear. Trimming removed 2 bases from V and 1 base from J, with 9 bases in between. From germline, CDR1 is SGHDT and CDR2 YYEEEE. This CDR3 is 14 amino acids long. The CDR3 reads CASSFIYGNTEAFF. DNA for the CDR3: TGTGCCAGCAGCTTTATCTATGGGAACACTGAAGCTTTCTTT.

This clone has just a few counts. The chain uses TRBV7-9 and TRBJ2-5; a weak D match, TRBD1 (6 bases). This CDR3 is 13 amino acids long. The V gene's germline CDR1 is SEHNR and CDR2 FQNEAQ (reference sequence). Trimming cost V 5 bases and J 3 bases, with 10 bases left between them. As DNA, the CDR3 is TGTGCCAGCAGCGGCAGGGGAGAAGAGACCCAGTACTTC. It codes for CASSGRGEETQYF.

There are a few counts of this clone. V and J are TRBV7-6 and TRBJ2-5; possible D gene TRBD1, 5 bases. With 2 bases removed from V and 9 bases from J, the gap between germline ends came to 16 bases. The CDR3 has 14 amino acids. The germline gives CDR1 SGHVS, CDR2 FNYEAQ. The CDR3 DNA follows: TGTGCCAGCAGCTTACGCACCACTCAAGGGGCCCAGTACTTC. The encoded protein is CASSLRTTQGAQYF.

The chain joins TRBV7-2 to TRBJ2-3, with a weak D call TRBD1 (5 bases). V dropped 1 base and J dropped 10 bases, with 12 bases sitting between them. The length of the CDR3 is 13 residues. Germline CDR1 and CDR2: SGHTA and FQGNSA. The CDR3 here is CASSLGLEGAQYF. DNA of the CDR3: TGTGCCAGCAGCTTAGGCCTGGAAGGGGCGCAGTATTTT.

The chain uses TRBV2 and TRBJ1-2; D is perhaps TRBD1 (5 bases). The ends were cut back, 6 bases at V and 9 bases at J, with 14 bases in the middle. This CDR3 region has 12 residues. Germline V gives CDR1 SNHLY, CDR2 FYNNEI. CDR3 sequence: CASSKQGFSYTF. The CDR3 DNA reads as TGTGCCAGCAGCAAGCAGGGATTCAGCTACACCTTC. The full variable domain, in which reference TRBV2 and TRBJ1-2 provide the parts outside the CDR3, is EPEVTQTPSHQVTQMGQEVILRCVPISNHLYFYWYRQILGQKVEFLVSFYNNEISEKSEIFDDQFSVERPDGSNFTLKIRSTKLEDSAMYFCASSKQGFSYTFGSGTRLTVV.

This rearrangement joins TRBV5-1 to TRBJ2-7; a weak D match, TRBD2 (6 bases). V lost 4 bases and J 0 bases, leaving 11 bases between the germline ends. Per the germline V gene, CDR1 is SGHRS and CDR2 is YFSETQ. The CDR3 contains 14 residues. CDR3 loop: CASSGGTASYEQYF. CDR3 coding DNA: TGCGCCAGCAGCGGCGGGACGGCCTCCTACGAGCAGTACTTC.

The genes are TRBV18 and TRBJ1-6, with D tentatively TRBD1 (6 bases). Germline CDR1 reads KGHSH; CDR2 reads LQKENI. Trimming stripped 3 bases from V and 9 bases from J, with 15 bases between. This CDR3 region has 15 residues. The CDR3 sequence: CASSPDIPDSSPLHF. The CDR3 DNA reads TGTGCCAGCTCACCGGACATCCCGGACAGTTCACCCCTCCACTTT.

The chain has TRBV5-4 and TRBJ2-6, with D tentatively TRBD1 (5 bases). Germline CDR1 and CDR2: SGHNT and YYREEE (reference sequence). Trimming pared 4 bases from V and 4 bases from J, leaving 9 bases between. The CDR3 totals 14 residues. The CDR3 DNA follows: TGTGCCAGCAGCCGCAACAGGGGGGCCAACGTCCTGACTTTC. This encodes CASSRNRGANVLTF.

V is TRBV18 and J is TRBJ2-7; the D gene is possibly TRBD1 (6 bases). The CDR3 covers 14 residues. V was trimmed by 3 bases and J by 2 bases, leaving 11 bases between them. CDR1 and CDR2 (germline): KGHSH, LQKENI. The CDR3 spells CASSPLDRTYEQYF. The CDR3 DNA follows: TGTGCCAGCTCACCGCTTGACAGGACCTACGAGCAGTACTTC.

A single count supports this clone. The genes are TRBV9 and TRBJ1-5; 7 bases are shared with TRBD1. CDR3 length: 15 residues. CDR1 is SGDLS, CDR2 YYNGEE, per germline. Trimming at V came to 4 bases and at J to 3 bases, leaving 7 bases not matched to a gene. The CDR3 sequence is CASSLQGGNNQPQHF. The CDR3, as DNA: TGTGCCAGCAGCCTTCAGGGGGGTAACAATCAGCCCCAGCATTTT. Full variable domain (rest looked up from reference TRBV9 and TRBJ1-5): DSGVTQTPKHLITATGQRVTLRCSPRSGDLSVYWYQQSLDQGLQFLIQYYNGEERAKGNILERFSAQQFPDLHSELNLSSLELGDSALYFCASSLQGGNNQPQHFGDGTRLSIL.

The chain has TRBV28 and TRBJ2-2; D unclear. Trimming took 6 bases from V and 5 from J, leaving 13 bases between them. Germline values: CDR1 MDHEN, CDR2 SYDVKM. The CDR3 covers 14 residues. This chain's CDR3 is CASSLSPSTGELFF. The CDR3 DNA sequence: TGTGCCAGCAGCCTATCCCCGAGTACCGGGGAGCTGTTTTTT.

The chain uses TRBV4-1 and TRBJ1-2; maybe TRBD1 (5 bases). Germline lookup yields CDR1 MGHRA and CDR2 YSYEKL. The germline V and J ends were trimmed by 0 bases and 0 bases, with 8 bases remaining between them. The CDR3 runs to 15 residues. The CDR3 spells CASSQEQGANYGYTF. Written as DNA, the CDR3 is TGCGCCAGCAGCCAAGAGCAGGGTGCTAACTATGGCTACACCTTC.

This chain connects TRBV2 to TRBJ1-5, with D perhaps matching TRBD1 (6 bases). Trimming took 6 bases from V and 1 from J, leaving 13 bases between them. CDR1 is SNHLY, CDR2 FYNNEI, per germline. This CDR3 has 15 amino acids. CDR3 sequence: CASSPEQGSNQPQHF. The CDR3 nucleotides are TGTGCCAGCAGCCCGGAACAGGGCAGCAATCAGCCCCAGCATTTT.

The chain combines TRBV18 with TRBJ1-1; the D gene is possibly TRBD1 (5 bases). CDR3 length equals 15 residues. V was shortened by 3 bases and J by 1 base, with 12 bases between the two germline ends. Germline loops: CDR1 KGHSH, CDR2 LQKENI. The DNA of the CDR3 is TGTGCCAGCTCACCCACAAACCAGGGGAACACTGAAGCTTTCTTT. Amino acid sequence: CASSPTNQGNTEAFF.

A single count supports this clone. V gene TRBV5-1 combines with J gene TRBJ2-5; D remains unclear. Trimming took 2 bases from V and 1 from J, leaving 6 bases between them. Looked up from germline, CDR1 is SGHRS and CDR2 is YFSETQ. This CDR3 contains 13 residues. This CDR3 reads CASSLQLQETQYF. CDR3 in DNA: TGCGCCAGCAGCTTACAGCTCCAAGAGACCCAGTACTTC.

This sequence joins TRBV28 and TRBJ1-5, with D tentatively TRBD1 (5 bases). This CDR3 is built from 13 residues. Germline V gene lookup returns CDR1 MDHEN and CDR2 SYDVKM. V dropped 3 bases and J dropped 11 bases, with 14 bases sitting between them. CDR3 coding DNA: TGTGCCAGCAGTTTCAGGGTTCCACGGGCCCAGCATTTT. It encodes CASSFRVPRAQHF.

The CDR3 coding sequence is TGTGCCAGCAGCTTACGCGGACCGTCGGGGACTGAAGCTTTCTTT. Translated: CASSLRGPSGTEAFF. The chain links TRBV11-2 to TRBJ1-1; D unclear. CDR1 and CDR2 from the germline V gene are SGHAT and FQNNGV. The CDR3 covers 15 residues. V gave up 2 bases and J gave up 5 bases, with 15 bases separating them. The variable domain in full, completed from reference TRBV11-2 and TRBJ1-1, reads EAGVAQSPRYKIIEKRQSVAFWCNPISGHATLYWYQQILGQGPKLLIQFQNNGVVDDSQLPKDRFSAERLKGVDSTLKIQPAKLEDSAVYLCASSLRGPSGTEAFFGQGTRLTVV.

This clone turned up a few times. The chain joins TRBV5-1 to TRBJ2-7; TRBD2 matches at 7 bases. Germline V gene lookup returns CDR1 SGHRS and CDR2 YFSETQ. This CDR3 is 14 amino acids long. J gave up 0 bases and V 4 bases, and 4 bases lay outside the gene matches. The CDR3: CASSESSGSYEQYF. The CDR3 region has the DNA TGCGCCAGCAGCGAGTCTAGCGGCTCCTACGAGCAGTACTTC.

The J gene is TRBJ1-4, the V gene TRBV29-1, with D maybe TRBD1 (6 bases). Germline CDR1 and CDR2: SQVTM and ANQGSEA. V was shortened by 5 bases and J by 8 bases, with 12 bases between the two germline ends. The CDR3 contains 12 residues. CDR3 nucleotides: TGCAGCGTTAAACAGGGAGGGGAAAAACTGTTTTTT. Amino acids: CSVKQGGEKLFF.

This chain connects TRBV7-9 to TRBJ1-1; D might be TRBD1 (6 bases). CDR3 length equals 15 residues. V shed 1 base and J shed 1 base, with 10 bases lying between them. In germline, CDR1 is SEHNR, CDR2 FQNEAQ (reference sequence). In DNA, the CDR3 is TGTGCCAGCAGCTTAGTCCCAGGGGAGAACACTGAAGCTTTCTTT. Its protein product is CASSLVPGENTEAFF.

This chain joins TRBV7-9 and TRBJ2-5, with TRBD2 matching over 7 bases. With 5 bases clipped from V and 5 bases from J, the junction kept 14 bases outside the gene matches. CDR1 and CDR2 from the germline V gene are SEHNR and FQNEAQ (reference sequence). The CDR3 covers 16 residues. The CDR3 loop is CASSPEALNGGETQYF. The DNA of the CDR3 is TGTGCCAGCAGCCCCGAGGCCCTTAACGGGGGGGAGACCCAGTACTTC.

In this sample, this clone turned up a few times. The J gene is TRBJ2-7, the V gene TRBV2, with D tentatively TRBD2 (6 bases). Trimming shortened V by 8 bases and J by 0 bases, and 11 bases separated the two germline ends. This CDR3 region has 13 residues. The V gene's germline CDR1 is SNHLY and CDR2 FYNNEI. Written as DNA, the CDR3 is TGTGCCAGCGGGGGACTTAGCTCCTACGAGCAGTACTTC. Its translation: CASGGLSSYEQYF.

This clone was picked up a small number of times. In DNA, the CDR3 is TGTGCCAGCAGCACCCCACAGGGATACGAGCAGTACTTC. Translation gives CASSTPQGYEQYF. The chain recombines TRBV7-2 with TRBJ2-7; tentative D call: TRBD1 (6 bases). This CDR3 has 13 residues. CDR1 is SGHTA, CDR2 FQGNSA, per germline. The V end lost 5 bases, the J end lost 4 bases, and 12 bases lay between the germline ends.